The rows below give T cell receptor beta chains drawn from one sample of a study of human T cells and chemical hapten exposure. TCRdb itself ran the 5' RACE reads through MiXCR, one entry per CDR3 protein. Of about 81,000 distinct CDR3 sequences in the sample, about 8% were seen once. The receptors here all came from a male donor in good health. The CDR3 runs from the conserved cysteine through the conserved F or W. A D gene is named only where the DNA matches it firmly. Clone sizes are given selectively: once, few, many, or a class where the clone is expanded.

CDR3nt,CDR3aa,j_gene,abundance,d_gene,v_gene
TGCGCCAGCAGCTCCGGACAGCAAGAGACCCAGTACTTC,CASSSGQQETQYF,TRBJ2-5,many,-,TRBV5-1
TGCAGTGCCCCCTGGGACGATATCGGGGGCTACACCTTC,CSAPWDDIGGYTF,TRBJ1-2,many,-,TRBV20-1
TGTGCCGGGCGGACCAGGAATTCACCCCTCCACTTT,CAGRTRNSPLHF,TRBJ1-6,many,-,TRBV2
TGTGCCAGCACCAATAACCGGGGGGCCTATGAGCAGTTCTTC,CASTNNRGAYEQFF,TRBJ2-1,many,-,TRBV7-2
TGTGCCAGCAGTCAGAGACGCCAAGAGACCCAGTACTTC,CASSQRRQETQYF,TRBJ2-5,-,-,TRBV6-2/TRBV6-3
TGTGCCTGGACGGGAAGGCTAGCGGGAGGAGCTAGTCACAATGAGCAGTTCTTC,CAWTGRLAGGASHNEQFF,TRBJ2-1,many,TRBD2,TRBV30
TGTGCCAGCAGGGGTTGGACAGGGAATAGGCAGTTCTTC,CASRGWTGNRQFF,TRBJ2-1,many,TRBD1,TRBV6-4
TGTGCCAGCAGCGTAAAAAGCGGGGGGGCAGATACGCAGTATTTT,CASSVKSGGADTQYF,TRBJ2-3,few,TRBD2,TRBV9
TGTGCCAGCAGCCCCACCAGGCTAGCCAAAAACATTCAGTACTTC,CASSPTRLAKNIQYF,TRBJ2-4,many,-,TRBV7-9
TGTGCCAGCAGCGTAGCTGGTAGCGGGCTAAGCACAGATACGCAGTATTTT,CASSVAGSGLSTDTQYF,TRBJ2-3,-,TRBD2,TRBV9
TGTGCCATCAGTGGCCGGTATGGCTACACCTTC,CAISGRYGYTF,TRBJ1-2,-,-,TRBV10-3
TGTGCCAGCTTATACGGGACATACAGCAATCAGCCCCAGCATTTT,CASLYGTYSNQPQHF,TRBJ1-5,few,-,TRBV6-1
TGTGCCAGCAGCTACAGGGAGCCAGGGGACAACGTCCTGACTTTC,CASSYREPGDNVLTF,TRBJ2-6,-,-,TRBV7-9
TGTGCCAGCAGTTTTAGGGGGGGCGAGCAGTACTTC,CASSFRGGEQYF,TRBJ2-7,many,-,TRBV12-3/TRBV12-4
TGTGCCACCAGCAGAGATCCGGGGAACACAGATACGCAGTATTTT,CATSRDPGNTDTQYF,TRBJ2-3,-,-,TRBV15
TGTGCCAGCAGCGCTGAAGCAGATACGCAGTATTTT,CASSAEADTQYF,TRBJ2-3,many,-,TRBV13